The sequence of this T cell receptor beta chain was determined in a study of blood T cell repertoires in COVID-19. Clones were sequenced by immunoSEQ multiplex PCR, and TCRdb holds only the in-frame ones, with some missing. The sample lists approximately 200,000 clones, 84% occurring once. Per germline, CDR1 SGHRS and CDR2 YFSETQ. Losses at the gene ends were 5 bases for V and 7 bases for J; bases not matched to a gene: 12. The CDR3 runs to 15 residues. This clonotype originated in a woman aged 25-40 years who had recovered from COVID-19. The sample consisted of peripheral blood. This sequence joins TRBV5-1 and TRBJ2-7; 10 nucleotides agree with TRBD2. The CDR3 DNA reads as TGCGCCAGCAGTCAACTAGCGGGATTTATCGAGGAGCAGTACTTC. This encodes CASSQLAGFIEEQYF.